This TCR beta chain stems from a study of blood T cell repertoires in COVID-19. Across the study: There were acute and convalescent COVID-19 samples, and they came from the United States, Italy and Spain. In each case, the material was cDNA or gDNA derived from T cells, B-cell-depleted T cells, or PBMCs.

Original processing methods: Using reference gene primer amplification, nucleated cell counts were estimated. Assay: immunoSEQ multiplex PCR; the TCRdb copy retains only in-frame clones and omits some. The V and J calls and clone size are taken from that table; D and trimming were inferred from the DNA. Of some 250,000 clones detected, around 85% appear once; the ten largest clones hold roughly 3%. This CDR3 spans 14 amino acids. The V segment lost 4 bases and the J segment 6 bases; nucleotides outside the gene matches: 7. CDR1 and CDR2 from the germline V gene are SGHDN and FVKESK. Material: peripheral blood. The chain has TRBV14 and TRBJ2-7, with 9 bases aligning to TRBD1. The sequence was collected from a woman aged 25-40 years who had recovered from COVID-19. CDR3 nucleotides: TGTGCCAGCAGCCTAGGGACAGGGTTTATCGAGCAGTACTTC. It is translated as CASSLGTGFIEQYF.